What follows is one T cell receptor (beta chain) and its context. These data come from a study of neoadjuvant nivolumab and ipilimumab in lung cancer. This table comes from immunoSEQ multiplex PCR, and its TCRdb copy is limited to in-frame clones, with some not included. Seen here are 30,000 or so clones, roughly 90% observed once, and the top ten hold approximately 2.1%. V trimming: 4 bases; J trimming: 2 bases; junction bases outside the gene matches: 17. Germline-derived CDR1 and CDR2 are SNHLY and FYNNEI. The CDR3 has 18 residues. The TCR comes from an adult with non-small cell lung cancer. The input for sequencing was peripheral blood, taken after neoadjuvant nivolumab, alone or with ipilimumab, at or shortly before surgery. This chain connects TRBV2 to TRBJ2-7; 7 positions match TRBD2. CDR3 residues: CASSAPFHLAVYTYEQYF. The CDR3 nucleotides read TGTGCCAGCAGTGCTCCTTTCCATCTAGCGGTCTATACCTACGAGCAGTACTTC.